What follows are 23 T cell receptor beta chains derived from one specimen sequenced in a study of cytomegalovirus exposure and HLA in healthy donors. The PCR ran on 60 Vbeta and 13 Jbeta primers. Clones were sequenced by immunoSEQ multiplex PCR, and TCRdb holds only the in-frame ones, with some missing. The sample carries about 150,000 clones, 80% to 90% recorded once. Sample: PBMCs. These receptors were obtained from a woman aged 18-30 years in good health and CMV-seronegative.

The chain couples TRBV2 to TRBJ1-5; 7 bases line up with TRBD1. Trimming cost V 3 bases and J 1 base; bases outside gene matches: 12. The V gene's germline CDR1 is SNHLY and CDR2 FYNNEI. The CDR3 extends over 18 amino acids. The CDR3: CASSDVRTGIGSNQPQHF. The CDR3 DNA sequence: TGTGCCAGCAGTGATGTACGGACAGGTATCGGCAGCAATCAGCCCCAGCATTTT.

This chain connects TRBV27 to TRBJ1-4, with 10 positions matching TRBD1. This CDR3 spans 15 amino acids. The V and J ends lost 3 bases and 5 bases, in that order; junction bases with no gene match: 3. Germline values: CDR1 MNHEY, CDR2 SMNVEV (reference sequence). This CDR3 reads CASSFWGQGNEKLFF. In nucleotides, the CDR3 is TGTGCCAGCAGTTTTTGGGGACAGGGGAATGAAAAACTGTTTTTT.

V is TRBV27 and J is TRBJ1-1; TRBD1 matches 9 bases. Germline trimming cut 6 bases from V and 3 bases from J; bases unmatched to any gene: 5. Germline V gives CDR1 MNHEY, CDR2 SMNVEV (reference sequence). This CDR3 region has 14 residues. This chain's CDR3 is CASSYGTGYTEAFF. The CDR3 DNA reads as TGTGCCAGCAGCTACGGGACAGGGTACACTGAAGCTTTCTTT.

This clone was detected once. The chain couples TRBV9 to TRBJ1-2; tentative D call: TRBD1 (6 bases). Germline V gene data show CDR1 as SGDLS and CDR2 as YYNGEE. This CDR3 has 16 amino acids. Trimming removed 0 bases at V and 1 base at J, with 13 bases between. The CDR3 sequence: CASSVGGGEDNYGYTF. The DNA for the CDR3 is TGTGCCAGCAGCGTAGGAGGGGGGGAGGATAACTATGGCTACACCTTC.

The chain has TRBV27 and TRBJ2-1; 10 nucleotides line up with TRBD2. V lost 6 bases and J lost 14; bases outside the gene matches: 13. This CDR3 is built from 14 residues. CDR1 is MNHEY and CDR2 is SMNVEV in the germline V gene (reference sequence). The CDR3 coding sequence is TGTGCCAGCAGCGGTAGCGGGGGGTCGACCAGGGAGTTCTTC. Translated, it gives CASSGSGGSTREFF.

CDR3 residues: CASSQDWVAGGGGEQYF. Written as DNA, the CDR3 is TGCGCCAGCAGCCAAGATTGGGTAGCGGGAGGGGGTGGCGAGCAGTACTTC. The rearrangement joins TRBV4-1 to TRBJ2-7, with 11 bases fitting TRBD2. This CDR3 is 17 amino acids long. Germline CDR1 is MGHRA and CDR2 is YSYEKL. Unmatched junction bases numbered 10, after V lost 0 bases and J lost 6 bases.

The DNA for the CDR3 is TGCGCCAGCAGCCAGAGACAGGGAGTAGGCGAAAAACTGTTTTTT. Amino acids: CASSQRQGVGEKLFF. The chain employs TRBV4-1 and TRBJ1-4, with TRBD1 matching 7 bases. Germline V gene lookup returns CDR1 MGHRA and CDR2 YSYEKL. The CDR3 loop spans 15 amino acids. The J segment lost 8 bases and the V segment lost 3 bases, leaving 9 bases of the junction unmatched.

The genes are TRBV9 and TRBJ1-2, with D uncertain. The V end was cut by 0 bases, the J end by 4 bases, with 10 bases between. Germline V gives CDR1 SGDLS, CDR2 YYNGEE. CDR3 length: 14 amino acids. The CDR3 loop reads CASSVGERIYGYTF. CDR3 coding DNA: TGTGCCAGCAGCGTAGGGGAGCGAATCTATGGCTACACCTTC. The complete variable domain, with remaining parts taken from reference TRBV9 and TRBJ1-2, reads DSGVTQTPKHLITATGQRVTLRCSPRSGDLSVYWYQQSLDQGLQFLIQYYNGEERAKGNILERFSAQQFPDLHSELNLSSLELGDSALYFCASSVGERIYGYTFGSGTRLTVV.

This chain uses TRBV19 with TRBJ1-1; D gene uncertain. Germline lookup yields CDR1 LNHDA and CDR2 SQIVND (reference sequence). CDR3 length equals 11 residues. Trimming stripped 6 bases from V and 2 bases from J, with 4 bases between. The CDR3 nucleotides read TGTGCCAGTAGGGCCAACACTGAAGCTTTCTTT. Its translation: CASRANTEAFF.

This chain links TRBV28 with TRBJ1-5; 7 nucleotides align to TRBD1. The CDR3 covers 16 residues. The V segment lost 4 bases and the J segment 7 bases; nucleotides outside the gene matches: 13. CDR1 and CDR2 (germline): MDHEN, SYDVKM. CDR3 residues: CASSSRLRGLGQPQHF. In nucleotides, the CDR3 is TGTGCCAGCAGTTCACGGTTGAGGGGGCTTGGGCAGCCCCAGCATTTT.

The rearrangement uses TRBV4-1 and TRBJ2-7; TRBD1 matches 11 bases. The CDR3 extends over 15 amino acids. V dropped 2 bases and J dropped 4; count of bases not matched to a gene: 4. Germline V lookup: CDR1 MGHRA, CDR2 YSYEKL. The CDR3 spells CASSQPGQGVYEQYF. CDR3 DNA: TGCGCCAGCAGCCAACCGGGACAGGGGGTTTACGAGCAGTACTTC.

About this clone: Mismatch with germline at one junction end may stem from a read error. V gene TRBV7-9 combines with J gene TRBJ1-2; D call uncertain. This CDR3 has 12 residues. CDR1 and CDR2 from the germline V gene are SEHNR and FQNEAQ (reference sequence). Here the CDR3 reads CASSSGYTGILF. CDR3 nucleotide sequence: TGTGCCAGCAGCTCAGGCTACACGGGAATCCTTTTC.

This chain joins TRBV19 and TRBJ2-5, with D possibly TRBD2 on 6 matching bases. Germline V CDR1 and CDR2: LNHDA, SQIVND (reference sequence). The CDR3 sequence is 16 residues long. The V end lost 7 bases, the J end lost 5 bases, and 23 bases lay between the germline ends. This chain's CDR3 is CASKGSGVGEVETQYF. As DNA, the CDR3 is TGTGCCAGTAAAGGGTCTGGCGTCGGGGAGGTTGAGACCCAGTACTTC. The entire variable domain, with the rest obtained from reference TRBV19 and TRBJ2-5, is as follows: DGGITQSPKYLFRKEGQNVTLSCEQNLNHDAMYWYRQDPGQGLRLIYYSQIVNDFQKGDIAEGYSVSREKKESFPLTVTSAQKNPTAFYLCASKGSGVGEVETQYFGPGTRLLVL.

The rearrangement joins TRBV10-3 to TRBJ1-1, with unresolved D. V lost 5 bases to trimming and J lost 1 base, with 14 bases between them. The germline V gene has CDR1 ENHRY and CDR2 SYGVKD. This CDR3 region has 15 residues. The CDR3 DNA sequence: TGTGCCATCAGTACCCCCAGACGGGAGAACACTGAAGCTTTCTTT. Amino acid sequence: CAISTPRRENTEAFF.

This clone occurred once. CDR3 in amino acids: CASSPSGLAGIPPGELFF. CDR3 bases: TGTGCCAGCAGCCCGTCCGGCTTAGCGGGGATACCCCCCGGGGAGCTGTTTTTT. The chain carries TRBV7-7 and TRBJ2-2; 8 nucleotides agree with TRBD2. V gave up 5 bases and J gave up 6 bases; unmatched junction bases: 17. This CDR3 has 18 residues. Per the germline V gene, CDR1 is SSHAT and CDR2 is FNYEAQ (reference sequence).

The V gene is TRBV19, the J gene TRBJ1-2, with D tentatively TRBD1 (6 bases). The V end lost 5 bases, the J end lost 8 bases, and 18 bases lay between the germline ends. Germline-derived CDR1 and CDR2 are LNHDA and SQIVND (reference sequence). This CDR3 is built from 14 residues. DNA of the CDR3: TGTGCCAGTAGTTCAGGTCGGACAGAGAAGGGCTACACCTTC. Its translation is CASSSGRTEKGYTF.

This clone has just one count. This rearrangement joins TRBV28 to TRBJ2-1; the match to TRBD2 covers 7 bases. The V segment lost 3 bases and the J segment 3 bases; nucleotides outside the gene matches: 8. This CDR3 has 16 residues. Germline V gene lookup returns CDR1 MDHEN and CDR2 SYDVKM. DNA for the CDR3: TGTGCCAGCAGTTTCCATCTAGCGGAGGGCTACAATGAGCAGTTCTTC. It translates to CASSFHLAEGYNEQFF.

The V and J genes are TRBV19 and TRBJ2-5; D ambiguous. Per the germline V gene, CDR1 is LNHDA and CDR2 is SQIVND (reference sequence). This CDR3 is 12 amino acids long. V lost 1 base to trimming and J lost 5 bases, with 5 bases between them. The DNA of the CDR3 is TGTGCCAGTAGTATAGGGAGTGAGACCCAGTACTTC. Its translation is CASSIGSETQYF.

The J gene is TRBJ2-5, the V gene TRBV28; D may be TRBD2 (5 bases). This CDR3 is built from 14 residues. Germline V gene sequence: CDR1 MDHEN, CDR2 SYDVKM. V was shortened by 2 bases and J by 7 bases, with 14 bases between the two germline ends. The chain's CDR3 is CASSLGFLAGTQYF. CDR3 DNA: TGTGCCAGCAGTTTAGGATTTCTGGCGGGGACCCAGTACTTC.

This sequence joins TRBV5-1 and TRBJ2-7; 7 bases match TRBD2. The ends lost 4 bases at V and 2 bases at J; junction bases unmatched: 9. The CDR3 spans 15 residues. CDR1 is SGHRS and CDR2 is YFSETQ in the germline V gene. CDR3 sequence reads: CASSLLPSGTYEQYF. The CDR3 DNA sequence: TGCGCCAGCAGCCTGCTCCCTAGCGGAACCTACGAGCAGTACTTC.

The V gene is TRBV4-2, the J gene TRBJ2-1; tentatively, D is TRBD2 (5 bases). Germline assignment: CDR1 LGHNA and CDR2 YNFKEQ. CDR3 size: 13 residues. Between the trimmed V and J ends, which lost 2 bases and 8 bases, there was a span of 10 bases. CDR3 bases: TGTGCCAGCAGCCAACTACTAGACGATGAGCAGTTCTTC. It yields the protein CASSQLLDDEQFF.

V usage is TRBV6-1 and J usage is TRBJ1-5, with 9 bases lining up with TRBD1. Germline CDR1 is MNHNS and CDR2 is SASEGT. The CDR3 has 15 amino acids. Trimming cost V 6 bases and J 7 bases; bases outside gene matches: 10. CDR3 in amino acids: CASRRGQGLGQPQHF. The CDR3 region has the DNA TGTGCCAGCAGGAGGGGACAGGGCCTCGGGCAGCCCCAGCATTTT.

The rearrangement links TRBV5-1 to TRBJ2-7, with 9 bases aligning to TRBD2. The germline V gene has CDR1 SGHRS and CDR2 YFSETQ. This CDR3 has 18 residues. The trim removed 0 bases at V and 5 bases at J, leaving 15 bases unmatched. CDR3 nucleotide sequence: TGCGCCAGCAGCTTGGTTTTTAGGGGGCGGGAGGGCCAGAACGAGCAGTACTTC. Translation: CASSLVFRGREGQNEQYF.